These T cell receptor beta chains were read from a single sample in a study of blood T cells in healthy people across ages. In TCRdb, the 5' RACE reads were re-called with MiXCR into one record per CDR3 protein. The table lists 890,000 or so distinct CDR3 sequences, under 80% of them singletons, with 25% to 35% in the top ten. Sequenced: blood. The receptors stem from a young man in good health. Both conserved end residues are part of each CDR3. The order of the fields is clone size, J gene, V gene, D gene, CDR3 DNA, CDR3 protein. A D gene is named only where the DNA matches it firmly. The listing skips clone size in some rows; elsewhere it reads once, few, many or a size class.

abundance: NA; j_gene: TRBJ2-6; v_gene: TRBV7-3; d_gene: NA; CDR3nt: TGTGCCAGCAGCTTGACCGCGCTTCACTCTGGGGCCAACGTCCTGACTTTC; CDR3aa: CASSLTALHSGANVLTF
abundance: few; j_gene: TRBJ2-3; v_gene: TRBV29-1; d_gene: NA; CDR3nt: TGCAGCGTTGTTATAAAGCGGGCCACAGATACGCAGTATTTT; CDR3aa: CSVVIKRATDTQYF
abundance: few; j_gene: TRBJ2-3; v_gene: TRBV7-9; d_gene: NA; CDR3nt: TGTGCCAGCAGCTTATCCGGTAGTATATTCACAGATACGCAGTATTTT; CDR3aa: CASSLSGSIFTDTQYF
abundance: NA; j_gene: TRBJ2-6; v_gene: TRBV28; d_gene: NA; CDR3nt: TGTGCCAGCAGTCCCCCCGGACTAGGGGCCAACGTCCTGACTTTC; CDR3aa: CASSPPGLGANVLTF
abundance: few; j_gene: TRBJ2-2; v_gene: TRBV4-1; d_gene: TRBD2; CDR3nt: TGCGCCAGCAGCCCGGGAGGGAACGGGATCGGGGAGCTGTTTTTT; CDR3aa: CASSPGGNGIGELFF
abundance: NA; j_gene: TRBJ2-1; v_gene: TRBV12-3/TRBV12-4; d_gene: NA; CDR3nt: TGTGCCAGCAGTTTACTAGCCCGGGAGCAGTTCTTC; CDR3aa: CASSLLAREQFF
abundance: once; j_gene: TRBJ2-1; v_gene: TRBV7-2; d_gene: TRBD1; CDR3nt: TGTGCCAGCAGCTTAGGTCCGGGACAGGGGTATGAGCAGTTCTTC; CDR3aa: CASSLGPGQGYEQFF
abundance: NA; j_gene: TRBJ1-2; v_gene: TRBV12-3/TRBV12-4; d_gene: TRBD1; CDR3nt: TGTGCCAGCAGCCAGGGGGCGGTTTCCTATGGCTACACCTTC; CDR3aa: CASSQGAVSYGYTF
abundance: NA; j_gene: TRBJ2-4; v_gene: TRBV6-2/TRBV6-3; d_gene: NA; CDR3nt: TGTGCCAGCAGTTACGTTGCGAATTTGGGCATTCAGTACTTC; CDR3aa: CASSYVANLGIQYF
abundance: NA; j_gene: TRBJ2-1; v_gene: TRBV10-3; d_gene: TRBD2; CDR3nt: TGTGCCATAAGGGCACTAGCGGGGGATGACAATGAGCAGTTCTTC; CDR3aa: CAIRALAGDDNEQFF
abundance: NA; j_gene: TRBJ2-5; v_gene: TRBV7-2; d_gene: TRBD2; CDR3nt: TGTGCCAGCAGCACACCCGGGACTAGCGGGGGGGGAGAGACCCAGTACTTC; CDR3aa: CASSTPGTSGGGETQYF
abundance: NA; j_gene: TRBJ2-1; v_gene: TRBV5-1; d_gene: TRBD2; CDR3nt: TGCGCCAGCAGCTTGGCAGGACTAGCGGGAGGAGGCAATGAGCAGTTCTTC; CDR3aa: CASSLAGLAGGGNEQFF
abundance: NA; j_gene: TRBJ2-5; v_gene: TRBV20-1; d_gene: TRBD2; CDR3nt: TGCAGTGCTAAACCTTTGCGTTCTGCGGGGGGGATTGAGACCCAGTACTTC; CDR3aa: CSAKPLRSAGGIETQYF
abundance: once; j_gene: TRBJ2-1; v_gene: TRBV2; d_gene: NA; CDR3nt: TGTGCCAGCAGTGAAGCCCCGTGGGGCTCCTACAATGAGCAGTTCTTC; CDR3aa: CASSEAPWGSYNEQFF
abundance: NA; j_gene: TRBJ2-2; v_gene: TRBV4-3; d_gene: TRBD2; CDR3nt: TGCGCCAGCAGCCAAGATAGCGGGGGGGACACCGGGGAGCTGTTTTTT; CDR3aa: CASSQDSGGDTGELFF
abundance: once; j_gene: TRBJ2-2; v_gene: TRBV7-3; d_gene: NA; CDR3nt: TGTGCCAGCAGCTTTGGTAGGGCGAACACCGGGGAGCTGTTTTTT; CDR3aa: CASSFGRANTGELFF
abundance: NA; j_gene: TRBJ1-2; v_gene: TRBV12-3/TRBV12-4; d_gene: NA; CDR3nt: TGTGCCAGCACCCTCGAAGGGGACGGCTATGGCTACACCTTC; CDR3aa: CASTLEGDGYGYTF
abundance: NA; j_gene: TRBJ1-2; v_gene: TRBV15; d_gene: TRBD1; CDR3nt: TGTGCCACAGGGACAGGGGATGGCTACACCTTC; CDR3aa: CATGTGDGYTF
abundance: NA; j_gene: TRBJ1-1; v_gene: TRBV5-1; d_gene: TRBD1; CDR3nt: TGCGCCAGCAGCTTGGTCCCAGGGGGAGACGACACTGAAGCTTTCTTT; CDR3aa: CASSLVPGGDDTEAFF
abundance: NA; j_gene: TRBJ2-7; v_gene: TRBV12-3/TRBV12-4; d_gene: NA; CDR3nt: TGTGCCAGCAGACCCCAGGCTCCCTCGTCCGAGCAGTACTTC; CDR3aa: CASRPQAPSSEQYF
abundance: few; j_gene: TRBJ2-5; v_gene: TRBV12-3/TRBV12-4; d_gene: NA; CDR3nt: TGTGCCAGCACCTCACCCTCGGGGACCCAGTACTTC; CDR3aa: CASTSPSGTQYF
abundance: few; j_gene: TRBJ2-1; v_gene: TRBV4-2; d_gene: TRBD2; CDR3nt: TGTGCCAGCAGCCCTCGGACTAGTCAGGCCAGTGAGCAGTTCTTC; CDR3aa: CASSPRTSQASEQFF
abundance: NA; j_gene: TRBJ1-5; v_gene: TRBV27; d_gene: NA; CDR3nt: TGTGCCAGCAGTTTAGGGGTTTACAATCAGCCCCAGCATTTT; CDR3aa: CASSLGVYNQPQHF
abundance: NA; j_gene: TRBJ1-1; v_gene: TRBV4-2; d_gene: NA; CDR3nt: TGTGCCAGCAGCCAGGGGGGACTTCGTGGGGTCACTGAAGCTTTCTTT; CDR3aa: CASSQGGLRGVTEAFF
abundance: NA; j_gene: TRBJ2-1; v_gene: TRBV11-1; d_gene: TRBD2; CDR3nt: TGTGCCAGCAGCCCCGGGGGGGGCGTCCCCTACAATGAGCAGTTCTTC; CDR3aa: CASSPGGGVPYNEQFF
abundance: NA; j_gene: TRBJ2-5; v_gene: TRBV6-5; d_gene: NA; CDR3nt: TGTGCCAGCAGAAGACCGGCGCTGGAGACCCAGTACTTC; CDR3aa: CASRRPALETQYF
abundance: NA; j_gene: TRBJ2-3; v_gene: TRBV7-2; d_gene: NA; CDR3nt: TGTGCCAGCAGCTTAGTTCCGCGGAACACAGATACGCAGTATTTT; CDR3aa: CASSLVPRNTDTQYF
abundance: NA; j_gene: TRBJ1-6; v_gene: TRBV7-8; d_gene: NA; CDR3nt: TGTGCCAGCCAAACAGGTGTTTATTCACCCCTCCACTTT; CDR3aa: CASQTGVYSPLHF
abundance: NA; j_gene: TRBJ2-7; v_gene: TRBV28; d_gene: TRBD1; CDR3nt: TGTGCCAGCAGTCCAGGGGGGGACAGGGGAGACGAGCAGTACTTC; CDR3aa: CASSPGGDRGDEQYF
abundance: NA; j_gene: TRBJ2-7; v_gene: TRBV28; d_gene: NA; CDR3nt: TGTGCCAGCAGCTCGGACGGACTCCCTCCTTACGAGCAGTACTTC; CDR3aa: CASSSDGLPPYEQYF
abundance: NA; j_gene: TRBJ1-2; v_gene: TRBV9; d_gene: NA; CDR3nt: TGTGCCAGGCGTGAATATGGCTACACCTTC; CDR3aa: CARREYGYTF
abundance: NA; j_gene: TRBJ2-5; v_gene: TRBV20-1; d_gene: NA; CDR3nt: TGCAGTGCTAGATTACAAGAGACCCAGTACTTC; CDR3aa: CSARLQETQYF
abundance: NA; j_gene: TRBJ2-3; v_gene: TRBV7-9; d_gene: NA; CDR3nt: TGTGCCAGCACCCCATCCCGGGAGAGAGATACGCAGTATTTT; CDR3aa: CASTPSRERDTQYF
abundance: NA; j_gene: TRBJ1-1; v_gene: TRBV7-2; d_gene: NA; CDR3nt: TGTGCCAGCAGCGAGACTCAAACTGAGGCTTTCTTT; CDR3aa: CASSETQTEAFF
abundance: NA; j_gene: TRBJ2-7; v_gene: TRBV28; d_gene: NA; CDR3nt: TGTGCCAGCTCCCCCATTGGATACGAGCAGTACTTC; CDR3aa: CASSPIGYEQYF
abundance: NA; j_gene: TRBJ2-7; v_gene: TRBV6-5; d_gene: NA; CDR3nt: TGTGCCAGCAGTTACCTGGCGTCGAGCTCCTACGAGCAGTACTTC; CDR3aa: CASSYLASSSYEQYF
abundance: few; j_gene: TRBJ1-6; v_gene: TRBV15; d_gene: NA; CDR3nt: TGTGCCACCAGCAGAGCGTCACGGGTTTCCCTCCACTTT; CDR3aa: CATSRASRVSLHF
abundance: NA; j_gene: TRBJ1-4; v_gene: TRBV20-1; d_gene: NA; CDR3nt: TGCAGTGCTCTTTTTAATGAAAAACTGTTTTTT; CDR3aa: CSALFNEKLFF
abundance: few; j_gene: TRBJ2-2; v_gene: TRBV5-1; d_gene: TRBD2; CDR3nt: TGCGCCAGCAGCTTCGGACTAGCGGGTATCACCGGGGAGCTGTTTTTT; CDR3aa: CASSFGLAGITGELFF
abundance: few; j_gene: TRBJ1-6; v_gene: TRBV20-1; d_gene: NA; CDR3nt: TGCAGTGCTAGTCCGAGGAGCTCCTATAATTCACCCCTCCACTTT; CDR3aa: CSASPRSSYNSPLHF
abundance: NA; j_gene: TRBJ2-7; v_gene: TRBV20-1; d_gene: NA; CDR3nt: TGCAGTGCTAGTGGGGGACGTGGGAGCTACGAGCAGTACTTC; CDR3aa: CSASGGRGSYEQYF
abundance: few; j_gene: TRBJ2-1; v_gene: TRBV9; d_gene: NA; CDR3nt: TGTGCCAGCAGCGTTTTGGGCGAACCCGACAATGAGCAGTTCTTC; CDR3aa: CASSVLGEPDNEQFF